This TCR beta chain was sequenced for a study of T cell repertoires in cytomegalovirus infection. Study overall: Both recently identified HLA-C-restricted and well-studied HLA-B-restricted CMV epitopes were used in the study. It can be stated that public TCR beta signatures indicated CMV infection as well as a matching HLA type.

Each CDR3 protein is one row after TCRdb ran MiXCR on the reads. In the table there are 20,000 to 30,000 distinct CDR3 sequences, 20% to 25% of which are singletons. As regards this clonotype: Its antigen is unidentified. Since a much larger clone is just one base distant, this may be a read error.

Findings of the study overall: Clonotypes of TCR beta that were HLA-C-restricted and CMV-specific dominated the ex vivo response. Summed public TCR beta family frequency identified CMV carriers bearing the relevant HLA.

The origin of this receptor is a human donor in good health (CMV status not recorded). Some clones in this sample may be carry-over from other donors' samples. The specimen was CD8+ T cells from cultured PBMCs, collected from culture after CMV antigen stimulation.

This chain's CDR3 is CAGSEDSYNEQFF. CDR3 DNA sequence: TGTGCCGGCAGTGAGGACAGCTACAATGAGCAGTTCTTC. The chain has TRBV12-3 or TRBV12-4 and TRBJ2-1, with D possibly TRBD1 on 6 matching bases. CDR3 length: 13 residues.